The source of this TCR beta chain is a study of T cell responses to AZD1222 COVID-19 vaccine. Broader study findings: Spike-specific TCR breadth and depth rose after two AZD1222 doses. Baseline antibody screening turned up just a handful of seropositive AZD1222 recipients.

Trimming cost V 8 bases and J 5 bases, with 15 bases left between them. The CDR3 spans 13 residues. Profiled with immunoSEQ multiplex PCR; TCRdb holds only in-frame clones, not every one. The table includes 65,000 to 100,000 clones, around nine tenths detected once. Concerning this clone itself: Its specificity is unknown.

V gene TRBV12-3 or TRBV12-4 combines with J gene TRBJ1-2; possibly TRBD1 for D (5 bases). The material was peripheral blood, obtained 28 days after the second AZD1222 dose. This receptor was taken from an adult who received the AZD1222 COVID-19 vaccine. CDR3: CASLMGPDYGYTF. Here the CDR3 DNA reads TGTGCCAGCCTAATGGGACCGGATTATGGCTACACCTTC.